One T cell receptor (beta chain) is described in this entry. The antigen remains unidentified. This specimen comes from a study of T cell clonotyping in hematopoietic cell transplantation. At the level of the study: Recipient samples before transplant were obtained post-cytoreduction.

Clones were sequenced by immunoSEQ multiplex PCR, and TCRdb holds only the in-frame ones, with some missing. The repertoire holds 25,000 to 30,000 clones, about 92% seen once, with approximately 2.4% in the top ten. The CDR3 length is 18 residues. Germline-derived CDR1 and CDR2 are SNHLY and FYNNEI. J was trimmed by 3 bases and V by 6 bases; bases with no gene match: 10. Findings and caveats of the study: Cells were unsorted, so CD4 and CD8 contributions were not separated. Recipient TCR diversity dropped after transplant; expanded clonotypes rose from day 30 to 180.

Time point: recipient sample about 28 days before transplant, after cytoreduction. This chain uses TRBV2 with TRBJ2-2; 13 bases fit TRBD2. The starting material was peripheral blood mononuclear cells, obtained before stem cell transplant. This clonotype was obtained from a man aged 50 to 60 with acute myeloid leukemia. Some clones in this sample may be carry-over from other donors' samples. CDR3 sequence reads: CASSALAGGAGDTGELFF. CDR3 bases: TGTGCCAGCAGCGCACTAGCGGGGGGGGCCGGCGACACCGGGGAGCTGTTTTTT.